This T cell receptor (beta chain) was sequenced during a study of cytomegalovirus exposure and HLA in healthy donors. CDR1 is SGHNT, CDR2 YENEEA, per germline. Trimming stripped 6 bases from V and 5 bases from J, with 13 bases between. This CDR3 spans 13 amino acids. In the PCR, 60 Vbeta and 13 Jbeta primers were used. TCRdb's copy holds only in-frame clones and misses some; the assay was immunoSEQ multiplex PCR. The table lists approximately 90,000 clones, approximately 77% of them singletons. The chain combines TRBV11-3 with TRBJ1-1, with TRBD1 as a possible D gene (6 bases). This receptor was obtained from a woman aged 40 to 49 in good health and CMV-seronegative. The sample taken for sequencing was PBMCs. CDR3 amino acids: CASSQGQGTEAFF. The CDR3 nucleotides are TGTGCCAGCAGTCAGGGCCAGGGGACTGAAGCTTTCTTT.